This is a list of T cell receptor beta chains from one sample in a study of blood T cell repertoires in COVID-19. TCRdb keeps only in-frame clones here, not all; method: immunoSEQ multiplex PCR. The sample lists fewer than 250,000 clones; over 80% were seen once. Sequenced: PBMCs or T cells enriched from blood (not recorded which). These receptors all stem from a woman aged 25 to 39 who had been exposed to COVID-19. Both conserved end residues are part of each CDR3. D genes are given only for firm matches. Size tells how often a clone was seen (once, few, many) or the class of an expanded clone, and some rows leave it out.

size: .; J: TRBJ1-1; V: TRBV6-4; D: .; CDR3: CASSDGRNTEAFF; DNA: TGTGCCAGCAGTGACGGGAGGAACACTGAAGCTTTCTTT
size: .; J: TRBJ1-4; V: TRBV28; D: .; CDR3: CASSLGGGGGNEKLFF; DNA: TGTGCCAGCAGTTTAGGGGGGGGAGGTGGTAATGAAAAACTGTTTTTT
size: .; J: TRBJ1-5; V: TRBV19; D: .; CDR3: CASSPRTGDQPQHF; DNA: TGTGCCAGTAGTCCACGGACTGGCGATCAGCCCCAGCATTTT
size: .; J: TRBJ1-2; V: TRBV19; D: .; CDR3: CASSIGDGTTGYTF; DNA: TGTGCCAGTAGTATAGGCGACGGGACAACAGGCTACACCTTC
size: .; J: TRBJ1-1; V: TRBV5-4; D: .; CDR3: CASSLRTANTEAFF; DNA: TGTGCCAGCAGCCTAAGGACAGCTAACACTGAAGCTTTCTTT
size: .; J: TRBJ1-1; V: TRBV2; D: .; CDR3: CASTRERENTEAFF; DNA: TGTGCCAGCACTCGGGAAAGGGAGAACACTGAAGCTTTCTTT
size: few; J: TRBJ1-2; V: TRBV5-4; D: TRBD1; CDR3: CASSSPGGGYTF; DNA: TGTGCCAGCAGCTCACCAGGGGGTGGCTACACCTTC
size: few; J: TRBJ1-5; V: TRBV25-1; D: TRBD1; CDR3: CASSEWTGSNQPQHF; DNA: TGTGCCAGCAGTGAGTGGACAGGGAGCAATCAGCCCCAGCATTTT
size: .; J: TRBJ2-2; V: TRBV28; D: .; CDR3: CASSPLSRGTGELFF; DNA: TGTGCCAGCAGTCCCCTGAGCAGGGGCACCGGGGAGCTGTTTTTT
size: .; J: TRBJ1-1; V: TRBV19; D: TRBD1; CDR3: CASSIGTGDEAFF; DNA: TGTGCCAGTAGTATTGGTACAGGGGATGAAGCTTTCTTT
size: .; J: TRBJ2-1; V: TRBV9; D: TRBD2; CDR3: CASSVGGLATYNEQFF; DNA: TGTGCCAGCAGCGTAGGAGGACTAGCGACCTACAATGAGCAGTTCTTC
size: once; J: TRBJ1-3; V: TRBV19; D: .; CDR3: CASKVWETGNTIYF; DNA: TGTGCCAGTAAAGTGTGGGAGACGGGAAACACCATATATTTT
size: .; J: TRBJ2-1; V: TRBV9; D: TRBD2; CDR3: CASSVLPASGGRGEQFF; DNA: TGTGCCAGCAGCGTACTTCCCGCTAGCGGGGGGCGGGGTGAGCAGTTCTTC
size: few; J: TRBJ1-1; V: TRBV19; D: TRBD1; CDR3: CASSLGLAGGPNTEAFF; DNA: TGTGCCAGTAGCCTTGGGTTGGCAGGGGGCCCTAACACTGAAGCTTTCTTT
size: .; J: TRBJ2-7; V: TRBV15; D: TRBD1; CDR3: CATSRPGQGNEQYF; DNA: TGTGCCACCAGCAGACCGGGACAGGGAAACGAGCAGTACTTC
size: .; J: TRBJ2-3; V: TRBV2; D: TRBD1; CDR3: CASSESQGIPDTQYF; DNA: TGTGCCAGCAGTGAGTCACAGGGGATTCCAGATACGCAGTATTTT
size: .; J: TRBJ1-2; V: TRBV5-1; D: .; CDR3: CASSLAGSWGYTF; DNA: TGCGCCAGCAGCTTGGCAGGGTCGTGGGGCTACACCTTC
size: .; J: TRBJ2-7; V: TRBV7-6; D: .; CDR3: CASSGGGRVYEQYF; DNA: TGTGCCAGCAGCGGGGGAGGCAGGGTCTACGAGCAGTACTTC
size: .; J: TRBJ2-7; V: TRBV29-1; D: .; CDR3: CSAKRGGSSYEQYF; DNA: TGCAGCGCAAAGAGGGGGGGAAGCTCCTACGAGCAGTACTTC
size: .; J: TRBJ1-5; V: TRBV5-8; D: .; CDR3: CASSFTRKILFGPQHF; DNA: TGTGCCAGCAGCTTTACGCGGAAAATTCTCTTCGGGCCCCAGCATTTT
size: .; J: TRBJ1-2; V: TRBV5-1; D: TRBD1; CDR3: CASIAETGGGYGYTF; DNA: TGCGCCAGCATCGCCGAGACAGGGGGCGGCTATGGCTACACCTTC
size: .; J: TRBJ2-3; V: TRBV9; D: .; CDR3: CASSSQTYTDTQYF; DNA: TGTGCCAGCAGCTCCCAAACTTACACAGATACGCAGTATTTT
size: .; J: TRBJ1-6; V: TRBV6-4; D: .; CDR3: CASSPKALIGGTPRNSPLHF; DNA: TGTGCCAGCAGCCCCAAGGCCTTAATCGGGGGGACTCCCCGAAATTCACCCCTCCACTTT
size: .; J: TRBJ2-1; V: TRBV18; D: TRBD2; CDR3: CASSPLPSGGGYNEQFF; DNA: TGTGCCAGCTCACCACTTCCTAGCGGGGGGGGCTACAATGAGCAGTTCTTC
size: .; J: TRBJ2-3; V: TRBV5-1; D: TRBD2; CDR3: CASSPNSGGSVTDTQYF; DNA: TGCGCCAGCAGCCCGAATAGCGGGGGGTCTGTCACAGATACGCAGTATTTT
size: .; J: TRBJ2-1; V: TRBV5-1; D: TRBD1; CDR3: CASSSGQGLGEQFF; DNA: TGCGCCAGCAGCTCGGGACAGGGGTTGGGTGAGCAGTTCTTC
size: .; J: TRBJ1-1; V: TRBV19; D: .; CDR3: CASSIKGGGTEAFF; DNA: TGTGCCAGTAGTATCAAGGGAGGGGGAACTGAAGCTTTCTTT
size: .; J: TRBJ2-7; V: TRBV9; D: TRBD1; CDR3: CASSSPEDRASEQYF; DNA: TGTGCCAGCAGCTCACCAGAGGACAGGGCTTCCGAGCAGTACTTC
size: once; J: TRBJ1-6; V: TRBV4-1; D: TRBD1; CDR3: CASSQVQGASYNSPLHF; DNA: TGCGCCAGCAGCCAAGTGCAGGGGGCATCCTATAATTCACCCCTCCACTTT
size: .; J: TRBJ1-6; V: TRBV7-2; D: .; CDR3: CASSFQGPYNSPLHF; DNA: TGTGCCAGCAGCTTCCAGGGGCCCTATAATTCACCCCTCCACTTT
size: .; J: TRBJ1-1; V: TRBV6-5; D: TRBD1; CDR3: CASSSHDRGKTEAFF; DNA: TGTGCCAGCAGTTCCCACGACAGGGGGAAGACTGAAGCTTTCTTT
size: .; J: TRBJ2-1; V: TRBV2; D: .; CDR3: CASSDDATYNEQFF; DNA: TGTGCCAGCAGTGACGATGCGACATACAATGAGCAGTTCTTC
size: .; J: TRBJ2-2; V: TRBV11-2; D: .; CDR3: CASSSSGPTGELFF; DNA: TGTGCCAGCAGCTCGAGCGGGCCCACCGGGGAGCTGTTTTTT